This T cell receptor beta chain was obtained from a study of CD8 T cells in Susac syndrome. Trimming cost V 7 bases and J 0 bases, with 9 bases left between them. Germline V gene lookup returns CDR1 MNHNS and CDR2 SASEGT. The CDR3 spans 13 residues. Reverse transcription of about 0.45 to 1 ug RNA used random hexamers. TCRdb re-called the immunoSEQ multiplex PCR reads with MiXCR, one entry per CDR3 protein. Of about 130,000 distinct CDR3 sequences listed, roughly 94% are singletons. Blood CD8+ and CD4+ T cells underwent high-throughput TCR beta sequencing. Sequencing used CD4+ T cells from PBMCs. The TCR sequence derives from a human donor with multiple sclerosis. The chain recombines TRBV6-1 with TRBJ1-1; no definite D call. The CDR3 is CASISLMNTEAFF. In nucleotides, the CDR3 is TGTGCCAGCATCAGCCTAATGAACACTGAAGCTTTCTTT.